The 6 T cell receptor beta chains given below trace back to one sample, sequenced in a study of post-analysis software for immune sequencing data. Study-level points and caveats: A handful of TRBV segments (TRBV5-6, TRBV5-1 and TRBV20-1 among them) occurred more frequently in patients than in controls.

Sequencing libraries made from TCR beta cDNA carried unique molecular identifiers. TCRdb processed the PCR reads anew with MiXCR; each CDR3 protein has one entry. The sample has hundreds of thousands of distinct CDR3 sequences; 53% are singletons. The antigens for these receptors are not known. Sequences were obtained from blood. Source of these receptors: a girl under 18 with multiple sclerosis.

The chain joins TRBV10-3 to TRBJ2-7; the D gene is possibly TRBD1 (6 bases). The germline CDR1 and CDR2 sequences are ENHRY and SYGVKD. V shed 0 bases and J shed 3 bases, with 12 bases lying between them. This CDR3 has 15 amino acids. CDR3 amino acids: CAISESPTGNYEQYF. In DNA form, the CDR3 reads TGTGCCATCAGTGAGTCGCCGACAGGCAACTACGAGCAGTACTTC.

V is TRBV6-5 and J is TRBJ1-2; 8 nucleotides match TRBD1. The CDR3 has 14 amino acids. J was trimmed by 4 bases and V by 8 bases; bases with no gene match: 9. CDR1 and CDR2 (germline): MNHEY, SVGAGI. The CDR3: CASQGRGPVYGYTF. The CDR3 nucleotides read TGTGCCAGCCAGGGCAGGGGGCCGGTCTATGGCTACACCTTC.

The chain joins TRBV7-3 to TRBJ2-7; no clear D. Between the trimmed V and J ends, which lost 0 bases and 10 bases, there was a span of 13 bases. Per germline, CDR1 SGHTA and CDR2 FQGTGA. There are 13 residues in the CDR3. CDR3 amino acids: CASSLTHVLPQYF. The DNA of the CDR3 is TGTGCCAGCAGCTTAACACACGTTTTACCCCAGTACTTC.

This clonotype was seen a few times. The chain's CDR3 is CASSSIGRGTQYF. The CDR3 region has the DNA TGTGCCAGCAGCTCCATCGGGAGAGGTACGCAGTATTTT. The chain links TRBV5-6 to TRBJ2-3, with D possibly matching TRBD2 (6 bases). There are 13 residues in the CDR3. CDR1 and CDR2 (germline): SGHDT, YYEEEE. Trimming stripped 3 bases from V and 8 bases from J, with 13 bases between.

The chain joins TRBV20-1 to TRBJ2-3, with TRBD2 identical over 14 bases. Per the germline V gene, CDR1 is DFQATT and CDR2 is SNEGSKA (reference sequence). Trimming removed 4 bases from V and 6 bases from J; junction bases left unmatched: 15. The CDR3 covers 18 residues. The CDR3 region is CSANPSWGLAGDSDTQYF. CDR3 nucleotide sequence: TGCAGTGCTAACCCGAGCTGGGGACTAGCGGGAGATTCCGATACGCAGTATTTT.

V is TRBV5-1 and J is TRBJ2-7; D might be TRBD2 (5 bases). The end of the DNA fits TRBJ2-5 better, so the J call may be wrong. Per the germline V gene, CDR1 is SGHRS and CDR2 is YFSETQ. This CDR3 comprises 13 residues. The CDR3 nucleotides are TGCGCCAGCCGCCCGGAGCGGACCCAGACCCAGTACTTC. Translated: CASRPERTQTQYF.